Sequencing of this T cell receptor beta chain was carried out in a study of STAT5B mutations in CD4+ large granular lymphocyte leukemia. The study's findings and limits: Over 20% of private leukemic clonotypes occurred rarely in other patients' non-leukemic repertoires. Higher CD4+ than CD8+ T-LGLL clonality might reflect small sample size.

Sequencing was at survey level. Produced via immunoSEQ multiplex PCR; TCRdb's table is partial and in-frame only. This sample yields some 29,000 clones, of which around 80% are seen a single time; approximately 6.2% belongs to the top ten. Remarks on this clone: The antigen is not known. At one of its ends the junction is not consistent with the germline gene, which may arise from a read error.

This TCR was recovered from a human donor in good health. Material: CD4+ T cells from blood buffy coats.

Here the CDR3 reads CASSLGEKETQYF. The DNA for the CDR3 is TGTGCTAGCAGCTTAGGAGAGAAAGAGACCCAGTACTTC. This chain connects TRBV7-7 to TRBJ2-5; D unclear. The CDR3 extends over 13 amino acids. Germline CDR1 reads SSHAT; CDR2 reads FNYEAQ (reference sequence).